Included here is one TCR beta chain sequence, with context. V lost 4 bases and J 8 bases, leaving 14 bases between the germline ends. The CDR3 is 13 residues long. Germline V CDR1 and CDR2: SNHLY, FYNNEI. Sequencing was performed with immunoSEQ multiplex PCR; in TCRdb, only in-frame clones are kept and a portion is missing. The sample contains over 55,000 clones, around 84% of which appear only once. These data are taken from a study of OX40 agonist ivuxolimab in advanced cancers. Study-wide background: Cancers in dose escalation were hepatocellular, melanoma, renal cell and head and neck.

Prior autoimmune disease or systemic immunosuppression barred patients. The input for sequencing was CD4+ or CD8+ T cells sorted from blood, taken in a trial of the OX40 agonist ivuxolimab. The chain is built from TRBV2 and TRBJ1-2; maybe TRBD1 (5 bases). The TCR was taken from an adult with an advanced solid tumor such as melanoma, head and neck, liver or kidney cancer. CDR3 in DNA: TGTGCCAGCAGTGTCGACAGAGACGCCGGCTACACCTTC. Amino acid sequence: CASSVDRDAGYTF.